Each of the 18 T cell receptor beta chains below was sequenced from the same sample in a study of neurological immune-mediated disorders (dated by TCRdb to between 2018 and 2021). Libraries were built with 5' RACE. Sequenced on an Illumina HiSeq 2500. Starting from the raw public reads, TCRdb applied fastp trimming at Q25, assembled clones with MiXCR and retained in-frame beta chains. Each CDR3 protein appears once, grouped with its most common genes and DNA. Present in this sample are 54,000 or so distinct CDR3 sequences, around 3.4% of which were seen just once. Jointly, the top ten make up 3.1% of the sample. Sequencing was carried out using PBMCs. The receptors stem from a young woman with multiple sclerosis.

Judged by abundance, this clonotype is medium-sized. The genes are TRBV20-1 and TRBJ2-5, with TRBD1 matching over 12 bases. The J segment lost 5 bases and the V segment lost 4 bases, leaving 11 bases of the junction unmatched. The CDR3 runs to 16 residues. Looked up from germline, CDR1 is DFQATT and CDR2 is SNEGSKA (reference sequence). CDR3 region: CSANRGTGGRGETQYF. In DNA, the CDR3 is TGCAGTGCTAATCGGGGGACAGGGGGCAGGGGGGAGACCCAGTACTTC.

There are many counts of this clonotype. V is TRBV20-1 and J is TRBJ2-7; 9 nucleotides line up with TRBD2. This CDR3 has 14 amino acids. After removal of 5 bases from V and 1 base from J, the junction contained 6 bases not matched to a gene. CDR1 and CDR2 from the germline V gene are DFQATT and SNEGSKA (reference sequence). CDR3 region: CSAQAGGRSYEQYF. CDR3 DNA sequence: TGCAGTGCTCAAGCGGGAGGAAGGTCCTACGAGCAGTACTTC.

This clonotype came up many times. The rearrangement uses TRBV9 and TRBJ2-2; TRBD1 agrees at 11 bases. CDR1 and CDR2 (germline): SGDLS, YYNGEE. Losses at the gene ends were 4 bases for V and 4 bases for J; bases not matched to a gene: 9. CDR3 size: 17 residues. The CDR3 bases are TGTGCCAGCAGCTACCCGGGACAGGGGGACCTCACCGGGGAGCTGTTTTTT. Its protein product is CASSYPGQGDLTGELFF.

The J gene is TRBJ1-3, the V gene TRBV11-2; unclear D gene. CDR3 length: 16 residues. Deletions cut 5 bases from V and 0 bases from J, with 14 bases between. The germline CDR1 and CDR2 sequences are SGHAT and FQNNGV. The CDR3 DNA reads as TGTGCCAGCAGCCAGAGGACCGAGAGCTCTGGAAACACCATATATTTT. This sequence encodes CASSQRTESSGNTIYF. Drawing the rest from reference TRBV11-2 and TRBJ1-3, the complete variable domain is EAGVAQSPRYKIIEKRQSVAFWCNPISGHATLYWYQQILGQGPKLLIQFQNNGVVDDSQLPKDRFSAERLKGVDSTLKIQPAKLEDSAVYLCASSQRTESSGNTIYFGEGSWLTVV.

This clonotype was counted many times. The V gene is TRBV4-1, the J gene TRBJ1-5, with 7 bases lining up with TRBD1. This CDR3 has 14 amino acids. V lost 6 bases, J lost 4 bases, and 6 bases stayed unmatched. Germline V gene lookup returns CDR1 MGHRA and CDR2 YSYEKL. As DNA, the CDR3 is TGCGCCAGCAGATCTGAACAGGGGAATCAGCCCCAGCATTTT. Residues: CASRSEQGNQPQHF.

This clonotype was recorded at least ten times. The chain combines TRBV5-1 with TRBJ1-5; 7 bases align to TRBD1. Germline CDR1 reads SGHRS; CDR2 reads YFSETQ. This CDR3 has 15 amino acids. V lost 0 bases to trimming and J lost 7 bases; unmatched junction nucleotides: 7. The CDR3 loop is CASSLVPGGDQPQHF. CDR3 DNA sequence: TGCGCCAGCAGCTTGGTCCCAGGGGGTGACCAGCCCCAGCATTTT.

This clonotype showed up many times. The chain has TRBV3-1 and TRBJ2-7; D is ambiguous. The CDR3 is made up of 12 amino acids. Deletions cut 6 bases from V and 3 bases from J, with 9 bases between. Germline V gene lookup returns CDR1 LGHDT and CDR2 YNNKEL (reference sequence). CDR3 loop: CASSLSHYEQYF. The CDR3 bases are TGTGCCAGCAGTCTAAGCCACTACGAGCAGTACTTC.

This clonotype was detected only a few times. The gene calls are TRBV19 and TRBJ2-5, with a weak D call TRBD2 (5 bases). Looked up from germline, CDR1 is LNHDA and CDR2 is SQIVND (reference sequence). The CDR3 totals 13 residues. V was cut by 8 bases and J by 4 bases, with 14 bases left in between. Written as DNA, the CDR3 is TGTGCCAGTGGGAGCTACCAGGCAGAGACCCAGTACTTC. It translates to CASGSYQAETQYF. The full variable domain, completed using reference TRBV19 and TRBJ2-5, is DGGITQSPKYLFRKEGQNVTLSCEQNLNHDAMYWYRQDPGQGLRLIYYSQIVNDFQKGDIAEGYSVSREKKESFPLTVTSAQKNPTAFYLCASGSYQAETQYFGPGTRLLVL.

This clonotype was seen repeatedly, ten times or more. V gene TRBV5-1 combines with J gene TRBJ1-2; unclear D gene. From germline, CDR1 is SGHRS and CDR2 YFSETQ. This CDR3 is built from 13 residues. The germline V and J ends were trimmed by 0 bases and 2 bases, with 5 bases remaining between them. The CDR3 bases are TGCGCCAGCAGCTTGGTACAGAACTATGGCTACACCTTC. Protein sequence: CASSLVQNYGYTF.

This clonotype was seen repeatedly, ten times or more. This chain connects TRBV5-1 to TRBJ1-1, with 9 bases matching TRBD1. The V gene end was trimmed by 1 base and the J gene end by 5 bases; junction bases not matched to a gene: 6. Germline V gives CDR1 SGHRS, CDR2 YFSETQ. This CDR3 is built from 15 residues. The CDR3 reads CASSLLGQGGTEAFF. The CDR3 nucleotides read TGCGCCAGCAGCTTGTTGGGACAGGGCGGAACTGAAGCTTTCTTT.

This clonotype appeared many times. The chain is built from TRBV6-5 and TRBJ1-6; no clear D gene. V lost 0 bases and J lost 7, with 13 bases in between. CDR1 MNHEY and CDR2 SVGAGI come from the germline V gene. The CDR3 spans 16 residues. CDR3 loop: CASSYSDVPSNSPLHF. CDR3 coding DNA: TGTGCCAGCAGTTACTCGGACGTCCCCTCAAATTCACCCCTCCACTTT.

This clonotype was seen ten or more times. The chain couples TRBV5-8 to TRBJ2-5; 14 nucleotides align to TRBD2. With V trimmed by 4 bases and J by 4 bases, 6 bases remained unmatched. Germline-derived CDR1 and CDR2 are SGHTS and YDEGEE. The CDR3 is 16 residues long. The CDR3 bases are TGTGCCAGCAGCAGGGGACTAGCGGGAGCGTTAGAGACCCAGTACTTC. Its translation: CASSRGLAGALETQYF.

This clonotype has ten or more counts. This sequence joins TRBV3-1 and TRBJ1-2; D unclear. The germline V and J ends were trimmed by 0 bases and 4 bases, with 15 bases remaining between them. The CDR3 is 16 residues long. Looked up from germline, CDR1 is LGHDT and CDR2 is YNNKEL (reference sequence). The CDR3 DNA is TGTGCCAGCAGCCAAGATGGAGGTTCCTCTGCCTATGGCTACACCTTC. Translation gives CASSQDGGSSAYGYTF.

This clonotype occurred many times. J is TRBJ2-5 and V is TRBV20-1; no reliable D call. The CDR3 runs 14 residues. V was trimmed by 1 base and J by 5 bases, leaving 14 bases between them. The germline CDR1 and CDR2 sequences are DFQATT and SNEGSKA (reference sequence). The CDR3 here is CSARGERGGETQYF. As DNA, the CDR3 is TGCAGTGCTAGAGGGGAACGAGGCGGTGAGACCCAGTACTTC.

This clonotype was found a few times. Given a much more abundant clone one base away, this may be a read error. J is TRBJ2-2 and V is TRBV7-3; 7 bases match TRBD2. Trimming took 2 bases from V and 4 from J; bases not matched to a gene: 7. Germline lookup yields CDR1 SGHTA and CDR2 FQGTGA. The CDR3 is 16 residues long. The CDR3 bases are TGTGCCAGCAGCTTACGAGCGGGAAGTAGCACCGGGGAGCTGTTTTTT. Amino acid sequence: CASSLRAGSSTGELFF.

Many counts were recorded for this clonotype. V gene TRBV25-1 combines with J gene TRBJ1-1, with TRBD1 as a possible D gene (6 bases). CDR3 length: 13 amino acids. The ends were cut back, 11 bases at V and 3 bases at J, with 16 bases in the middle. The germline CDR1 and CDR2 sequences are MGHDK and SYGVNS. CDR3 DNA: TGTGCCCGGTTTTGGGGGGCCGACACTGAAGCTTTCTTT. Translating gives CARFWGADTEAFF.

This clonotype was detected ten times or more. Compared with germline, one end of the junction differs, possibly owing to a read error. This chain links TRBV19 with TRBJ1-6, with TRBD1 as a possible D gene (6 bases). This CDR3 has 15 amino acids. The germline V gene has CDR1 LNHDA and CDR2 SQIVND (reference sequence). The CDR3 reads CASSSAGATKGPLNF. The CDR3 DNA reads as TGTGCCAGTAGTTCAGCGGGGGCGACCAAGGGACCCCTCAACTTT.

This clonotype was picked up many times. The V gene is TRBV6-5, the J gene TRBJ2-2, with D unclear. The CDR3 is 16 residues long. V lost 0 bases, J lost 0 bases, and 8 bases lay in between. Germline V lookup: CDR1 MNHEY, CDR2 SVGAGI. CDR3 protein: CASSYSIQTNTGELFF. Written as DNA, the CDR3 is TGTGCCAGCAGTTACTCGATACAGACGAACACCGGGGAGCTGTTTTTT.